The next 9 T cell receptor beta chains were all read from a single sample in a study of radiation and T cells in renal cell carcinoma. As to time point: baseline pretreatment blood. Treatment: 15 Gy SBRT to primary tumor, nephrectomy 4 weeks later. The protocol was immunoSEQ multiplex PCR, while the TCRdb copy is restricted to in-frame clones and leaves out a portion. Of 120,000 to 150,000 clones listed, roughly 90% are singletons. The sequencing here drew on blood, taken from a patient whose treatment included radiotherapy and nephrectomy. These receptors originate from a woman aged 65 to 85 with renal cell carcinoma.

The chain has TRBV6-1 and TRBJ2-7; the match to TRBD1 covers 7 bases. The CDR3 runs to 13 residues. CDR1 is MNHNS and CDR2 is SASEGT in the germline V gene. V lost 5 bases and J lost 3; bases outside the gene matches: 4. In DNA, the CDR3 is TGTGCCAGCAGTCTCCCAGGGGGCTACGAGCAGTACTTC. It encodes CASSLPGGYEQYF.

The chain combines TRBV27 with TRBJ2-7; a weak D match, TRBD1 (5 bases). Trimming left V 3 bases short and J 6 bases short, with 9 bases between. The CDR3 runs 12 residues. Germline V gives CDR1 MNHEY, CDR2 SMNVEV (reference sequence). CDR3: CASSFQGSEQYF. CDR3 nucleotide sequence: TGTGCCAGCAGTTTCCAGGGAAGCGAGCAGTACTTC.

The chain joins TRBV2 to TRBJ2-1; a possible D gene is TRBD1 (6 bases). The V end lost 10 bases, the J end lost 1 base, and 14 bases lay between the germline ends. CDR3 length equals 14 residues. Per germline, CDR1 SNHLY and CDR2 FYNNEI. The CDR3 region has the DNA TGTGCCACCCAAGCGGACAGATCCTACAATGAGCAGTTCTTC. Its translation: CATQADRSYNEQFF.

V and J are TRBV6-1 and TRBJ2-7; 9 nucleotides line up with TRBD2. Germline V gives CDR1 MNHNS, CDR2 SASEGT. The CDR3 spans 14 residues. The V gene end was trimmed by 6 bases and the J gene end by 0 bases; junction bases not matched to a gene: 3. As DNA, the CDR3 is TGTGCCAGCAGCCTAGCGGGGCCCTCCTACGAGCAGTACTTC. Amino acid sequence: CASSLAGPSYEQYF.

For the CDR3, the DNA is TGTGCCAGCAGTCGACAGGGGGCGAGTTCACCCCTCCACTTT. It specifies CASSRQGASSPLHF. The chain employs TRBV28 and TRBJ1-6; TRBD1 matches 10 bases. The CDR3 has 14 amino acids. CDR1 and CDR2 from the germline V gene are MDHEN and SYDVKM. V lost 5 bases to trimming and J lost 9 bases; unmatched junction nucleotides: 4.

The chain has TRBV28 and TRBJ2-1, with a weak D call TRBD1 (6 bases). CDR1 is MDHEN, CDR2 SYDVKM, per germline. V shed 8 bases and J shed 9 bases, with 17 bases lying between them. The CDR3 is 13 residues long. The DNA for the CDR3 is TGTGCCAGCCTTGGACAGAAGCGGTTTGAGCAGTTCTTC. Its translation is CASLGQKRFEQFF.

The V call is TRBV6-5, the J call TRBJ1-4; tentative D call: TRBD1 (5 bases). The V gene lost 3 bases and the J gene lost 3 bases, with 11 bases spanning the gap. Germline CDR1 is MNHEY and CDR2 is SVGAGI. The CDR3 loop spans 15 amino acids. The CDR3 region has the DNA TGTGCCAGCAGTTATTCCGGGACCCCTAATGAAAAACTGTTTTTT. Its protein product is CASSYSGTPNEKLFF.

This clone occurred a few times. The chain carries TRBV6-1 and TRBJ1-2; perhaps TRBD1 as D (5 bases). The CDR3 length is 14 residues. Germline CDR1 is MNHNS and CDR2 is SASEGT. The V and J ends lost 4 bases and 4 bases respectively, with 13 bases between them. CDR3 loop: CASSVGDGTYGYTF. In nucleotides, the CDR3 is TGTGCCAGCAGTGTGGGGGACGGTACCTATGGCTACACCTTC.

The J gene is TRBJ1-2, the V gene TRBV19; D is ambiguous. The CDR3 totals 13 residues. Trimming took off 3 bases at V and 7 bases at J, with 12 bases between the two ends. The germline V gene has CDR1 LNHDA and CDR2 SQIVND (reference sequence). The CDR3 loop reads CASSMAPQIGYTF. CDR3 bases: TGTGCCAGTAGTATGGCACCACAGATTGGCTACACCTTC.